This T cell receptor beta chain was sequenced for a study of OX40 agonist ivuxolimab in advanced cancers. Study-wide context: Partial responses were achieved by three patients: one hepatocellular carcinoma, two cutaneous melanoma.

To note about this clone: As yet, its antigen is unknown.

The repertoire was sequenced with immunoSEQ multiplex PCR; TCRdb's copy has only in-frame clones and lacks some. The top ten clones hold about 7.1% of a sample with 70,000 or so clones, about 94% of them seen once. The study's findings and limits: CD4+ and CD8+ blood T cells expanded clonally by week 6 at 0.1 to 3.0 mg/kg.

The V gene end was trimmed by 1 base and the J gene end by 10 bases; junction bases not matched to a gene: 3. CDR1 is SEHNR and CDR2 is FQNEAQ in the germline V gene (reference sequence). This CDR3 contains 12 residues. This chain joins TRBV7-9 and TRBJ1-2; 7 bases align to TRBD1. Sample: CD4+ or CD8+ T cells sorted from blood, taken in a trial of the OX40 agonist ivuxolimab. This receptor was identified in an adult with an advanced solid tumor such as melanoma, head and neck, liver or kidney cancer. The CDR3 here is CASSLVGQNYTF. The CDR3, as DNA: TGTGCCAGCAGCTTAGTGGGACAGAACTACACCTTC.